The clone carrying this T cell receptor (beta chain) has a handful of counts. The data derive from a study of early T cells in non-severe SARS-CoV-2 infection. Individual cDNA molecules each received unique molecular identifiers attached to them. One entry per CDR3 protein, called by TCRdb with MiXCR from the 5' RACE reads. The sample yields about 71,000 distinct CDR3 sequences, roughly 15% seen once. Germline assignment: CDR1 MDHEN and CDR2 SYDVKM. The CDR3 runs to 15 residues. The junction had 12 bases not matched to a gene; V was cut back by 5 bases and J by 8 bases. The J gene is TRBJ1-1, the V gene TRBV28; 9 bases match TRBD1. The input for sequencing was whole blood, taken at baseline. This receptor was taken from an adult who was a healthcare worker with PCR-confirmed SARS-CoV-2 infection or an uninfected control (not recorded which). This CDR3 reads CASSRTGTGLREAFF. For the CDR3, the DNA is TGTGCCAGCAGTCGTACCGGGACAGGGTTAAGGGAAGCTTTCTTT.